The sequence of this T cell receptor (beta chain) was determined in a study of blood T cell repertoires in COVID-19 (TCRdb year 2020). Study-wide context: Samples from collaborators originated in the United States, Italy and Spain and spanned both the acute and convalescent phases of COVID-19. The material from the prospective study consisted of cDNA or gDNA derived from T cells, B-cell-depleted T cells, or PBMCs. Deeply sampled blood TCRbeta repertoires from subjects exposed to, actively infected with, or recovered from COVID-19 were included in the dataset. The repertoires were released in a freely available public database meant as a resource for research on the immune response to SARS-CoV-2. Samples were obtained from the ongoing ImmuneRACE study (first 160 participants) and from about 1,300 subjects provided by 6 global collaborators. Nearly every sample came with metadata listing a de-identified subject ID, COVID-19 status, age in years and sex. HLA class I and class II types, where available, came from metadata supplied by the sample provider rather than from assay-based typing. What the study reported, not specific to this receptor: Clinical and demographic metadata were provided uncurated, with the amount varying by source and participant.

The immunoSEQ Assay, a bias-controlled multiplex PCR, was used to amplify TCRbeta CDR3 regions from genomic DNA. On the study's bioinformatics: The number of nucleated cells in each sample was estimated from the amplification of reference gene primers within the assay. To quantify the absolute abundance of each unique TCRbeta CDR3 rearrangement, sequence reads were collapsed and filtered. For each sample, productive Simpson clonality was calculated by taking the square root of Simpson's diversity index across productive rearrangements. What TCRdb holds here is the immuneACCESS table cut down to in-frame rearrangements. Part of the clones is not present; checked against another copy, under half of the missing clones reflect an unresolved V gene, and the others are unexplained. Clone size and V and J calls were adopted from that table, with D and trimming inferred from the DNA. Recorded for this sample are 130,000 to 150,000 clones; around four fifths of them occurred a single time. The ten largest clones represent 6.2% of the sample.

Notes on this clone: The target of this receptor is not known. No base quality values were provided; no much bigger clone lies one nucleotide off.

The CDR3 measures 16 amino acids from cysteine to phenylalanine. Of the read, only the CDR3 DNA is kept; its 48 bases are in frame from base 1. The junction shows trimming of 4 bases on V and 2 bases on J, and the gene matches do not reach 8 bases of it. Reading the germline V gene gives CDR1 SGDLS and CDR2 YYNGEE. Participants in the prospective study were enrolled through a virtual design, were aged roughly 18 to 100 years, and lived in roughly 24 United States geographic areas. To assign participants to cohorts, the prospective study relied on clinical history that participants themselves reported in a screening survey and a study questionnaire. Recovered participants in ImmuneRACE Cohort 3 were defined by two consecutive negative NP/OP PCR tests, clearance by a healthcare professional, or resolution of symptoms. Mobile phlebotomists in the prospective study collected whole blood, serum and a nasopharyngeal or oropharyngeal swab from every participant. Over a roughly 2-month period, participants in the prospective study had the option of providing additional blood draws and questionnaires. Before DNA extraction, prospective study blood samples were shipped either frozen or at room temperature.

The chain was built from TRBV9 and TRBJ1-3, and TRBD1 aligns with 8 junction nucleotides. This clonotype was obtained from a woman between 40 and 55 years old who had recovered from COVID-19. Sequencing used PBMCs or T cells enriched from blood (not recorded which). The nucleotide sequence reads TGTGCCAGCAGCCCTAACCTGGACAGGGCTGGAAACACCATATATTTT. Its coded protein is CASSPNLDRAGNTIYF.